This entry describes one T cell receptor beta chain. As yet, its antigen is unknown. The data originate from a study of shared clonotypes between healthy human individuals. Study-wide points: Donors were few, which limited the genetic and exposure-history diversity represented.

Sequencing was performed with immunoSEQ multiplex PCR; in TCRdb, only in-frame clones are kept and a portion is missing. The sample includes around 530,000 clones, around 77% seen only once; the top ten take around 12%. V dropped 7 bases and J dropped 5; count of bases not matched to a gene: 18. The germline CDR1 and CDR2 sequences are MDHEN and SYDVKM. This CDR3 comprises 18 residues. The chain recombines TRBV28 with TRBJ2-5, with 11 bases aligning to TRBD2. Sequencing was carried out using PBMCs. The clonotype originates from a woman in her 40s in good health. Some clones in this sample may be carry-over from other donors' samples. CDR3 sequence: CASTPGTSGRNWGETQYF. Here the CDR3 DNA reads TGTGCCAGCACCCCCGGCACTAGCGGGAGAAACTGGGGGGAGACCCAGTACTTC.